The T cell receptor beta chain described here comes from a study of cytomegalovirus exposure and HLA in healthy donors. The germline CDR1 and CDR2 sequences are LNHDA and SQIVND (reference sequence). This CDR3 has 15 amino acids. With V trimmed by 3 bases and J by 4 bases, 7 bases remained unmatched. A multiplex PCR was run with 60 Vbeta primers and 13 Jbeta primers. Method: immunoSEQ multiplex PCR; TCRdb's copy keeps in-frame clones and lacks some. The repertoire holds fewer than 120,000 clones, with roughly 80% as singletons. This receptor was taken from a man aged 25-45 years in good health and CMV-seropositive. Sequenced sample: PBMCs. This chain joins TRBV19 and TRBJ2-3; 7 positions agree with TRBD2. The CDR3 DNA follows: TGTGCCAGTAGTATGGTTAGCGGGCCTGCAGATACGCAGTATTTT. Protein product: CASSMVSGPADTQYF.